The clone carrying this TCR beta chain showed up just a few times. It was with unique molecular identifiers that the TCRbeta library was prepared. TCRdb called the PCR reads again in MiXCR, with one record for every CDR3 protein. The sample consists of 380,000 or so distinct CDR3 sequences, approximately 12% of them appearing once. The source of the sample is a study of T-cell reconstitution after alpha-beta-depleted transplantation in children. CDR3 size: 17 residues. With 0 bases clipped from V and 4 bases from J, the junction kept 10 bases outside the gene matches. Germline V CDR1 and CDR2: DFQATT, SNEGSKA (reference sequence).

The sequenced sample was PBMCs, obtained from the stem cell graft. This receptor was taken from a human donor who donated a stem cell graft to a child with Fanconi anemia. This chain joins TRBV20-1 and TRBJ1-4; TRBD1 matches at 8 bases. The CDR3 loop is CSARDAGRTGINEKLFF. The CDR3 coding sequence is TGCAGTGCTAGAGATGCGGGACGGACAGGGATTAATGAAAAACTGTTTTTT.